This T cell receptor beta chain is drawn from a study of lymphopenia after photon versus proton radiotherapy. General study results and limits: Proton therapy kept repertoires fairly stable, unlike photons, which gained effector/memory cells. After the lymphocyte nadir, photon-treated repertoires showed oligoclonal expansion, especially of CD8+ Temra cells. Better survival with proton therapy was suggested as possible, not demonstrated.

CDR1 and CDR2 (germline): DFQATT, SNEGSKA (reference sequence). Deletions cut 3 bases from V and 14 bases from J, with 16 bases between. This CDR3 contains 11 residues. In regard to this clone: Its antigen remains unknown.

The repertoire was sequenced with immunoSEQ multiplex PCR; TCRdb's copy has only in-frame clones and lacks some. The profile shows approximately 45,000 clones, 85% of them singletons. The chain couples TRBV20-1 to TRBJ1-2; D gene uncertain. The TCR sequence derives from a man in his forties with gastric cancer. The material was peripheral blood, obtained from a patient treated with photon-based radiotherapy. CDR3 DNA sequence: TGCAGTGCTAGTAGTGGCACGCTGGGGACCTTC. This encodes CSASSGTLGTF.